This T cell receptor (beta chain) was captured by sequencing in a study of regulatory T cells in long-lasting Graves disease (dated by TCRdb to the early 2020s). For the study in its entirety: Newly diagnosed Graves' disease patients had taken antithyroid drugs for less than 3 months. Persistent Graves' disease patients were compared with newly diagnosed Graves' disease patients by peripheral blood TCR sequencing and RNA sequencing. The study was conducted in China and was registered as a clinical trial. A total of around 35 samples underwent TCR sequencing, from around 13 patients with persistent Graves' disease and some 20 patients with newly diagnosed Graves' disease.

The method was multiplex PCR. These reads were obtained on an Illumina HiSeq 4000. TCR beta libraries were built with iRepertoire HTBI primers and Arm-PCR amplification of CDR3 regions. PCR products were gel purified before sequencing. In the original analysis: Across samples, approximately 68 TRBV and 13 to 15 TRBJ segments were identified and used for gene usage analysis of CDR3 amino acid clonotypes. Filtered high-quality paired reads were merged into contigs using COPE and FqMerger. Contigs were aligned with BLAST to IMGT TRBV, TRBD and TRBJ reference genes, and CDR3 was defined per IMGT. Clonotypes above 0.1% frequency were classified as highly expanded clones. Shannon entropy was used to measure repertoire diversity, and the Gini coefficient was used to measure V-J evenness. Public clonotypes were defined as clonotypes shared by more than one individual. Starting from the raw public reads, TCRdb applied fastp trimming at Q25, assembled clones with MiXCR and retained in-frame beta chains. One record per CDR3 amino acid sequence lists the most common genes and DNA. These V and J calls rely on TCRdb rather than the paper's analysis. The sample table shows roughly 610,000 distinct CDR3 sequences, and about 16% are seen once. The top ten clones comprise 12% of the sample.

This clonotype appeared many times. The antigen it recognizes is unknown. No base-level quality is on record; no much larger clone is a single base apart. The full study reports these points: Only peripheral blood was studied, because thyroid tissue, the primary lesion, was inaccessible. Persistent patients shared more public clonotypes among themselves (around 2,500) than newly diagnosed patients did (more than 950). The small sample size was acknowledged by the authors as a limitation that may reduce accuracy. Compared with newly diagnosed patients, persistent Graves' disease patients had lower TCR Shannon entropy and fewer highly expanded clones, which suggests clonal expansion. Only the TCR beta chain was sequenced and analyzed.

Reading the label with the study, this specimen's time point is: newly diagnosed GD, antithyroid drugs for less than 3 months. For both TCR sequencing and RNA sequencing, RNA was extracted from PBMCs using TRIzol. The diagnosis of Graves' disease followed American Thyroid Association guidelines. Recruitment of patients was carried out at an endocrinology department in Xi'an, China. From each patient, 7.5 to 10 milliliters of peripheral blood was collected into an EDTA anticoagulant tube. Ficoll Paque Plus density gradient separation was used to isolate PBMCs, and no further T cell sorting was performed. An Agilent 2100 Bioanalyzer and agarose gel were used to check RNA quality, while a NanoDrop 2000 measured RNA concentration. The sample was also linked to a second study, of T cells in Graves' hyperthyroidism and ophthalmopathy. The other study reports the following: Stable Graves' hyperthyroidism was defined as no progression to ophthalmopathy during 18 months of follow-up. The hyperthyroidism patients were between 18 and 65 years old and newly diagnosed, with a disease duration of less than 2 months. Any patient with an uncontrolled infection, another autoimmune disease, pregnancy or lactation was excluded. Diagnoses were based on clinical symptoms, serum thyroxine and TRAb, thyroid ultrasound and orbital computed tomography. The first round of RT-PCR for the TCR CDR3 was performed with the HTBI primer set and the Qiagen OneStep RT-PCR kit. Most expanded thyroid clonotypes (frequency above 0.001) were also detected in blood, a finding suggesting that blood repertoires may reflect thyroid immune responses. A 13 V-J signature model separated ophthalmopathy from stable hyperthyroidism, with just over 85% sensitivity and roughly 84% specificity in cross-validation and 80%/75% in testing. In validation, the model predicted progression to ophthalmopathy a median of roughly 6.5 months before onset, with about 71% sensitivity and about 72% specificity. To identify TCR V-J signatures that set the groups apart, the researchers used a discovery cohort of approximately 98 patients, made up of 43 with Graves' ophthalmopathy and some 58 with stable Graves' hyperthyroidism. Prospective prediction of ophthalmopathy was tested in an independent validation cohort consisting of 18 to 20 hyperthyroidism patients and more than 15 patients who later progressed to ophthalmopathy. For training and testing, the 100 patients in the discovery cohort were randomly divided in a 7:3 ratio. In addition, the study compared T-cell repertoires in thyroid tissue and in blood from about 6 Graves' hyperthyroidism patients. After sampling, hyperthyroidism patients received methimazole starting at 30 mg daily, and ophthalmopathy patients received high-dose intravenous methylprednisolone. Libraries were constructed in a second round of multiplex PCR, after which size selection and purification were performed. Paired-end sequencing of the libraries was performed with 100 bp reads on an Illumina HiSeq2000. SOAPnuke was used to process the raw data, with reads discarded if the reads contained adapters or uncalled bases, had a mean Phred below 15, or lacked an exact constant-primer or identifier match. COPE v1.2.5 was used to merge the high-quality paired reads, and each unique nucleotide sequence was defined as a clonotype. Clonotypes were aligned to IMGT TRBV, TRBD and TRBJ reference segments using MiTCR v1.1. Only V-J combinations with frequency above 0.0001, covering roughly 99% of repertoires, were analysed. A TCS score was defined as the ratio of F50 (clonal expansion) to E x V (chaos), with BLOSUM62-based TCRdist applied between CDR3 peptides within each V-J. Welch's t-statistics and random forest reduced 514 V-J features to roughly 13, which were used in a naive Bayes classifier (R e1071). No statistical method was used to set the sample size in advance, and investigators knew the group allocation. The paper reports TCR Vbeta CDR3 sequencing of approximately 140 peripheral blood samples: approximately 41 ophthalmopathy, fewer than 80 hyperthyroidism and approximately 17 progressor patients.

The receptor comes from a man aged 18 to 29 with Graves disease. Donor details come from another sample of the same person, matched by shared clones. The sample here was peripheral blood mononuclear cells (PBMCs), taken at new diagnosis, from a patient treated with antithyroid drugs.

The CDR3 region: CASSRGSSGNTIYF. At the DNA level, the sequence is TGTGCCAGCAGCCGGGGGAGTAGTGGAAACACCATATATTTT. The rearranged segments are TRBV30 and TRBJ1-3; the D gene is possibly TRBD1, with 5 bases matching. The germline V gene (reference sequence) gives CDR1 as GTSNPN and CDR2 as SVGIG. A distance of 17 bases separates the germline ends of V and J, which lose 8 bases and 3 bases respectively. From its cysteine to its phenylalanine, the CDR3 spans 14 amino acids. The only DNA kept is the CDR3, 42 bases in frame from the first base.